The T cell receptor beta chain described here comes from a study of shared clonotypes between healthy human individuals. Study in general: Two women and three men aged 18 to 49 served as donors.

Overall study results and limits: It was the non-shared clonotypes that had lower generation probabilities than clonotypes shared by all four donors. Only blood samples were collected, and tissue repertoires likely differ.

On this clone: Its antigen remains unidentified.

The CDR3 covers 16 residues. V was trimmed by 0 bases and J by 5 bases, leaving 19 bases between them. Germline-derived CDR1 and CDR2 are GTSNPN and SVGIG (reference sequence). Source study methods: Filtering differed, since immunoSEQ gave only junction sequences and no quality scores. Clones were sequenced by immunoSEQ multiplex PCR, and TCRdb holds only the in-frame ones, with some missing. V and J calls plus clone size are reproduced from that table; the DNA served to infer D and trimming. The table shows a few million clones, with less than 95% occurring only once. This chain joins TRBV30 and TRBJ2-5; weak D call: TRBD1 (5 bases). The sample was naive CD4+ T cells from PBMCs. Described subset: CD45RA+ positively selected. The receptor comes from a young man in good health. Some clones in this sample may be carry-over from other donors' samples. CDR3 loop: CAWSVKGSGGRETQYF. The CDR3 DNA follows: TGTGCCTGGAGTGTAAAGGGGTCTGGCGGAAGGGAGACCCAGTACTTC.